The TCR beta chain under discussion was sequenced for a study of technical replicates of blood from several donors. Profiling relied on immunoSEQ multiplex PCR, and the TCRdb table lists in-frame clones only, not all of them. The data show around 95,000 clones, over 85% seen once. Germline-derived CDR1 and CDR2 are MNHNY and SVGAGI (reference sequence). The V end lost 6 bases, the J end lost 1 base, and 9 bases lay between the germline ends. This CDR3 spans 13 amino acids. The receptor comes from a human donor in good health. The gene calls are TRBV6-6 and TRBJ1-1; D ambiguous. Sequences were obtained from T cells isolated from PBMCs. The CDR3 nucleotides are TGTGCCAGCAGCTCGGTCGCGAACACTGAAGCTTTCTTT. Its protein product is CASSSVANTEAFF.